This T cell receptor (beta chain) was sequenced for a study of low-dose radiotherapy and immunotherapy resistance in tumors. Turning to the study itself: A dose of 1 Gy per fraction every two weeks went to Cohort 2, totaling 13 Gy over 26 weeks.

TRAV- and TRBV-specific primers primed first-strand cDNA, covering alpha and beta chains. Using a constant-region primer together with a V-primer adapter, TCRs were subjected to 20 to 25 PCR cycles of amplification. It was by in vitro transcription that isolated mRNA was amplified. From the reads, TCRdb called clonotypes with MiXCR, one entry per CDR3 protein. The sample lists 80,000 or so distinct CDR3 sequences, 17% seen once, with approximately 1.5% in the top ten. Time point meaning: after trial treatment. Regarding treatment: LDRT plus nivolumab, ipilimumab, low-dose cyclophosphamide and aspirin (RACIN trial). The table lists this clonotype with many counts. Sequences were derived from PBMCs, sampled after low-dose radiotherapy plus immunotherapy. This receptor was taken from a male donor with prostate cancer.

This CDR3 is CSAGAGSSGANVLTF. The CDR3 nucleotides read TGCAGTGCTGGGGCGGGAAGCTCTGGGGCCAACGTCCTGACTTTC. V usage is TRBV20-1 and J usage is TRBJ2-6, with D perhaps TRBD2 (6 bases). There are 15 residues in the CDR3. Germline V gives CDR1 DFQATT, CDR2 SNEGSKA (reference sequence). Trimming pared 5 bases from V and 0 bases from J, leaving 11 bases between.